The clone carrying this TCR beta chain was recorded at least ten times. The antigen is unknown. Researchers tagged individual cDNA molecules with unique molecular identifiers. TCRdb itself ran the 5' RACE reads through MiXCR, one entry per CDR3 protein. The sample yields about 89,000 distinct CDR3 sequences, about 15% seen once. Germline lookup yields CDR1 SNHLY and CDR2 FYNNEI. The V gene lost 3 bases and the J gene lost 3 bases, with 17 bases spanning the gap. CDR3 size: 16 residues. This sample was included in a study of early T cells in non-severe SARS-CoV-2 infection. Study at large: The authors sequenced bulk RNA from unsorted whole blood, leaving chains unpaired. Study outcomes and limitations: VDJdb matches were skewed toward anti-spike CD8 T cell responses.

This chain joins TRBV2 and TRBJ1-1; D possibly corresponds to TRBD1 (5 bases). The sequencing sample was made of whole blood. The sequence derives from an adult who was a healthcare worker with PCR-confirmed SARS-CoV-2 infection or an uninfected control (not recorded which). The CDR3: CASSELFGGTDTEAFF. CDR3 sequence (DNA): TGTGCCAGCAGTGAGCTCTTCGGGGGAACGGACACTGAAGCTTTCTTT. Drawing the rest from reference TRBV2 and TRBJ1-1, the complete variable domain is EPEVTQTPSHQVTQMGQEVILRCVPISNHLYFYWYRQILGQKVEFLVSFYNNEISEKSEIFDDQFSVERPDGSNFTLKIRSTKLEDSAMYFCASSELFGGTDTEAFFGQGTRLTVV.